These T cell receptor beta chains were read from a single sample in a study of T cells in Graves' hyperthyroidism and ophthalmopathy. TCRdb passed the multiplex PCR reads through MiXCR, listing each CDR3 protein once. The data hold about 640,000 distinct CDR3 sequences, with 20% to 25% observed a single time. The sequencing sample was made of blood. The source of these receptors is a man aged 30-40 years with Graves' ophthalmopathy. The CDR3 runs from the conserved cysteine through the conserved F or W. Fields, in order: V gene, clone size, J gene, CDR3 protein. The size field is filled for only some rows; it gives once, few, many or a size class.

>TRBV5-5|few|TRBJ2-2
CASSSQGGPTGELFF
>TRBV2|many|TRBJ2-1
CASPGGSHEQFF
>TRBV5-1|many|TRBJ2-1
CASSWGTSGNEQFF
>TRBV7-9|.|TRBJ1-5
CASSLTEGLLLDQPQHF
>TRBV5-5|once|TRBJ2-1
CASHGGGYNEQFF
>TRBV10-1|.|TRBJ2-4
CASSAIIIGKAKNIQYF
>TRBV6-1|.|TRBJ2-3
CASRVKRDLSTDTQYF
>TRBV29-1|few|TRBJ2-1
CSGTEGGRYNEQFF
>TRBV3-1|few|TRBJ2-1
CASRGLVGENEQFF
>TRBV11-2|many|TRBJ2-3
CASSLLWGLAGGDTQYF
>TRBV9|.|TRBJ2-7
CASSVGGQGASYEQYF
>TRBV2|.|TRBJ2-7
CASTGTGLSEQYF
>TRBV19|once|TRBJ1-1
CASSVPGGGNTEAFF
>TRBV6-1|few|TRBJ1-6
CASSEAVTRSSYSPLHF
>TRBV20-1|few|TRBJ2-4
CSARRLAGRAKNIQYF
>TRBV6-5|many|TRBJ2-7
CASSYEASTYEQYF
>TRBV3-1|.|TRBJ1-2
CASSLSDRGHYGYTF
>TRBV4-3|.|TRBJ2-5
CASSPLEIQAGETQYF
>TRBV28|many|TRBJ2-3
CASSLDQGLAVTDTQYF
>TRBV14|.|TRBJ2-5
CASSRQVYQETQYF
>TRBV11-1|few|TRBJ1-1
CASSLGRLGEAFF
>TRBV19|.|TRBJ1-5
CASSIGTALGVYSNQPQHF
>TRBV12-3/TRBV12-4|.|TRBJ2-3
CASTHRGRADTQYF
>TRBV12-5|.|TRBJ2-3
CASAKGVRPTDTQYF
>TRBV7-2|few|TRBJ2-5
CASSLAEGLYF
>TRBV9|few|TRBJ2-1
CASSPDLLPYNEQFF
>TRBV2|many|TRBJ1-5
CASEGQVGQPQHF
>TRBV12-5|.|TRBJ2-3
CASGIPLRGPGEDTQYF
>TRBV6-1|.|TRBJ2-2
CASERDPNTGELFF
>TRBV20-1|few|TRBJ1-6
CSASPREGFSPLHF
>TRBV10-3|many|TRBJ1-2
CAISESSQGFYGYTF